This T cell receptor (beta chain) stems from a study of blood T cell repertoires in COVID-19. Study-wide background: From the United States, Italy and Spain came samples of acute and convalescent COVID-19. T cells, B-cell-depleted T cells, or PBMCs provided the cDNA or gDNA that served as material.

Sequenced by immunoSEQ multiplex PCR; TCRdb stores in-frame clones only, minus some. This table holds over 350,000 clones, roughly 88% found once. The CDR3 spans 14 residues. J was trimmed by 4 bases and V by 1 base; bases with no gene match: 3. The germline gives CDR1 SEHNR, CDR2 FQNEAQ (reference sequence). Participants, about 18 to 90 years old, spanned under 25 US areas. The sample was PBMCs or T cells enriched from blood (not recorded which). The chain employs TRBV7-9 and TRBJ1-2; 7 nucleotides align to TRBD1. The TCR comes from a woman in her twenties or thirties with acute COVID-19. The CDR3 is CASSLVAGGYGYTF. Here the CDR3 DNA reads TGTGCCAGCAGCTTAGTCGCAGGGGGCTATGGCTACACCTTC.